This T cell receptor (beta chain) stems from a study of STAT5B mutations in CD4+ large granular lymphocyte leukemia (dated by TCRdb to the early 2020s). About the study as a whole: When cryopreserved patient cells were available, CD8+ cells were depleted as a first step, and selection with anti-CD4 microbeads followed. The study compared the TCRbeta repertoires of patients with CD4+ T-cell large granular lymphocyte leukemia against those of healthy blood donors. Flow cytometry on FACSCanto II or FACSVerse confirmed that purified fractions exceeded 95% purity among lymphocytes. The investigation overall reported the following: Compared with healthy CD4+ repertoires, CD4-sorted patient repertoires appeared more clonal, and this difference remained even after the putative leukemic clones were removed. Data were not HLA-matched; higher clonality in CD4+ versus CD8+ T-LGLL could reflect the relatively small sample size. The main leukemic clonotypes were found to be private to each patient, although 25% of the main leukemic clonotypes were detected at low frequency in the non-leukemic repertoires of other patients. Enrichment of TRBV06-family usage was observed among the top patient clones (8/27) relative to healthy controls (2/35). Patient cell sources were heterogeneous, and only 6 or 7 CD4-sorted patient samples entered the clonality comparison with healthy controls.

CDR1 and CDR2, per the germline V gene, are SGHDN and FVKESK. V ends up 4 bases short and J 6 bases short, with an unmatched junction base count of 13. The CDR3 starts with the cysteine, ends with the phenylalanine, and has 18 residues. Only the CDR3 DNA is retained, 54 bases long and in frame from the first base. The immunoSEQ assay at survey resolution was used to sequence TCRbeta rearrangements from genomic DNA. In the source study's methods: Clonotypes making up more than 5% of the repertoire were considered putative leukemic clones, giving around 55 such clones in more than 25 patients. In the TCR sequencing data, the smallest productive clonotype frequency that could be detected was 2.59 x 10-5. Analyses included only productive TCRbeta rearrangements, meaning complete and in-frame sequences. The clonality of each sample was calculated as Simpson clonality in the immunoSEQ Analyzer version 3.0. Based on frequency, clones were grouped as very rare, small, medium, large (1-20%) or hyperexpanded (>20%). OLGA 1.2.3 estimated generation probabilities, VDJtools produced V-gene circos plots, VDJdb was queried for specificities, and GLIPH identified CDR3 motifs. The clones in this table, taken by TCRdb from immuneACCESS, are in-frame only. Not every clone is retained; where verified, under half of the shortfall comes from an unresolved V gene, and the cause of the rest is unknown. V, J and clone size derive from that table, while D and trimming were established from the DNA sequence. This sample lists 4,700 or so clones; about 91% were detected once. The ten largest clones represent roughly 75% of the sample.

To note about this clone: No antigen is known for it. No much larger clone exists at a distance of one base, and base qualities are not known.

CD4+ T-LGLL patients were recruited from hematology units in Padova (Italy), Helsinki (Finland) and Shinshu (Japan). Depending on sample availability, patient samples were obtained as bead-purified CD4+, CD4+CD8+, CD57+ or CD56+ fractions, or as unselected PBMC. The TCRbeta data from patients were combined with somatic STAT5B mutation profiles that came from deep amplicon sequencing of the same DNA. All TCR-sequenced material derived from peripheral blood: patient blood samples and healthy donor buffy coats. Ficoll-Hypaque gradient centrifugation was used to isolate peripheral blood mononuclear cells. The Gentra Puregene Cell and Tissue kit was used for genomic DNA extraction, and quantification was performed on a Qubit 2.0 fluorometer.

Recombination joined TRBV14 with TRBJ2-3, with 13 junctional bases fitting TRBD2. The sequence was obtained from a man aged 40-49 years with CD4+ T-cell large granular lymphocyte leukemia. Material: PBMCs. The CDR3 region has the sequence CASSRLAGGQAAVDTQYF. Read as DNA, the sequence is TGTGCCAGCAGCCGACTAGCGGGGGGCCAAGCGGCCGTGGATACGCAGTATTTT.